This passage covers 8 T cell receptor beta chains from one sample sequenced in a study of cytomegalovirus exposure and HLA in healthy donors. The PCR employed 60 Vbeta primers together with 13 Jbeta primers. Libraries were prepared by immunoSEQ multiplex PCR; TCRdb keeps only in-frame clonotypes and omits some of them. The sample holds 75,000 to 85,000 clones. Sequencing was carried out using PBMCs. Receptors were obtained from a young man in good health and CMV-seropositive.

V gene TRBV4-1 combines with J gene TRBJ1-6; 7 bases line up with TRBD1. Per germline, CDR1 MGHRA and CDR2 YSYEKL. V lost 1 base and J lost 9; bases outside the gene matches: 6. The CDR3 loop spans 15 amino acids. CDR3 sequence (DNA): TGCGCCAGCAGCCAAGGACAGGGTGATAGTTCACCCCTCCACTTT. Protein product: CASSQGQGDSSPLHF.

The rearrangement uses TRBV5-6 and TRBJ2-5; 16 bases align to TRBD2. The ends lost 2 bases at V and 4 bases at J; junction bases unmatched: 5. The germline V gene encodes CDR1 SGHDT and CDR2 YYEEEE. This CDR3 region has 17 residues. In nucleotides, the CDR3 is TGTGCCAGCAGCTTAATGGGACTAGCGGGAGGGCTAGAGACCCAGTACTTC. Amino acids: CASSLMGLAGGLETQYF.

This clone is labeled medium-sized (0.01 to 0.1%) based on frequency. This chain connects TRBV14 to TRBJ2-7; the D gene is possibly TRBD2 (6 bases). V lost 5 bases and J lost 6, with 14 bases in between. There are 13 residues in the CDR3. Germline CDR1 is SGHDN and CDR2 is FVKESK. The CDR3 region is CASSVPSVGEQYF. The CDR3 bases are TGTGCCAGCAGCGTGCCTAGCGTAGGCGAGCAGTACTTC.

This chain joins TRBV7-8 and TRBJ1-5; no reliable D call. Germline V CDR1 and CDR2: SGHVS, FQNEAQ. The CDR3 has 12 amino acids. Trimming took off 2 bases at V and 4 bases at J, with 3 bases between the two ends. The CDR3 protein is CASSLQNQPQHF. The CDR3 coding sequence is TGTGCCAGCAGCTTACAAAATCAGCCCCAGCATTTT. Drawing the rest from reference TRBV7-8 and TRBJ1-5, the complete variable domain is GAGVSQSPRYKVAKRGQDVALRCDPISGHVSLFWYQQALGQGPEFLTYFQNEAQLDKSGLPSDRFFAERPEGSVSTLKIQRTQQEDSAVYLCASSLQNQPQHFGDGTRLSIL.

CDR3 DNA sequence: TGTGCCAGCAGTGCACTCCCGATAGGCTACACCTTC. Its protein product is CASSALPIGYTF. The genes are TRBV25-1 and TRBJ1-2; D is unresolved. Per the germline V gene, CDR1 is MGHDK and CDR2 is SYGVNS. The V and J ends lost 4 bases and 8 bases respectively, with 11 bases between them. This CDR3 is 12 amino acids long.

The rearrangement joins TRBV19 to TRBJ1-5; tentatively, D is TRBD1 (6 bases). Germline values: CDR1 LNHDA, CDR2 SQIVND (reference sequence). CDR3 length: 15 amino acids. Trimming shortened V by 6 bases and J by 3 bases, and 15 bases separated the two germline ends. This CDR3 reads CASRPTGTPNQPQHF. The CDR3 nucleotides are TGTGCCAGTAGACCAACCGGGACACCCAATCAGCCCCAGCATTTT.

DNA of the CDR3: TGTGCCAGCAGGGAGGCGGGACTAGCGGGGGGGCCTTGGTCCTACGAGCAGTACTTC. Translating it yields CASREAGLAGGPWSYEQYF. The rearrangement links TRBV9 to TRBJ2-7; the match to TRBD2 covers 16 bases. The CDR3 runs to 19 residues. Germline assignment: CDR1 SGDLS and CDR2 YYNGEE. V lost 5 bases to trimming and J lost 1 base; unmatched junction nucleotides: 12.

The gene calls are TRBV5-1 and TRBJ2-5; 12 positions match TRBD1. The CDR3 loop spans 16 amino acids. J was trimmed by 5 bases and V by 4 bases; bases with no gene match: 9. The germline V gene encodes CDR1 SGHRS and CDR2 YFSETQ. This chain's CDR3 is CASSNRDRGRWETQYF. In DNA, the CDR3 is TGCGCCAGCAGCAACCGGGACAGGGGGCGTTGGGAGACCCAGTACTTC. Full variable domain (missing parts from reference TRBV5-1 and TRBJ2-5): KAGVTQTPRYLIKTRGQQVTLSCSPISGHRSVSWYQQTPGQGLQFLFEYFSETQRNKGNFPGRFSGRQFSNSRSEMNVSTLELGDSALYLCASSNRDRGRWETQYFGPGTRLLVL.